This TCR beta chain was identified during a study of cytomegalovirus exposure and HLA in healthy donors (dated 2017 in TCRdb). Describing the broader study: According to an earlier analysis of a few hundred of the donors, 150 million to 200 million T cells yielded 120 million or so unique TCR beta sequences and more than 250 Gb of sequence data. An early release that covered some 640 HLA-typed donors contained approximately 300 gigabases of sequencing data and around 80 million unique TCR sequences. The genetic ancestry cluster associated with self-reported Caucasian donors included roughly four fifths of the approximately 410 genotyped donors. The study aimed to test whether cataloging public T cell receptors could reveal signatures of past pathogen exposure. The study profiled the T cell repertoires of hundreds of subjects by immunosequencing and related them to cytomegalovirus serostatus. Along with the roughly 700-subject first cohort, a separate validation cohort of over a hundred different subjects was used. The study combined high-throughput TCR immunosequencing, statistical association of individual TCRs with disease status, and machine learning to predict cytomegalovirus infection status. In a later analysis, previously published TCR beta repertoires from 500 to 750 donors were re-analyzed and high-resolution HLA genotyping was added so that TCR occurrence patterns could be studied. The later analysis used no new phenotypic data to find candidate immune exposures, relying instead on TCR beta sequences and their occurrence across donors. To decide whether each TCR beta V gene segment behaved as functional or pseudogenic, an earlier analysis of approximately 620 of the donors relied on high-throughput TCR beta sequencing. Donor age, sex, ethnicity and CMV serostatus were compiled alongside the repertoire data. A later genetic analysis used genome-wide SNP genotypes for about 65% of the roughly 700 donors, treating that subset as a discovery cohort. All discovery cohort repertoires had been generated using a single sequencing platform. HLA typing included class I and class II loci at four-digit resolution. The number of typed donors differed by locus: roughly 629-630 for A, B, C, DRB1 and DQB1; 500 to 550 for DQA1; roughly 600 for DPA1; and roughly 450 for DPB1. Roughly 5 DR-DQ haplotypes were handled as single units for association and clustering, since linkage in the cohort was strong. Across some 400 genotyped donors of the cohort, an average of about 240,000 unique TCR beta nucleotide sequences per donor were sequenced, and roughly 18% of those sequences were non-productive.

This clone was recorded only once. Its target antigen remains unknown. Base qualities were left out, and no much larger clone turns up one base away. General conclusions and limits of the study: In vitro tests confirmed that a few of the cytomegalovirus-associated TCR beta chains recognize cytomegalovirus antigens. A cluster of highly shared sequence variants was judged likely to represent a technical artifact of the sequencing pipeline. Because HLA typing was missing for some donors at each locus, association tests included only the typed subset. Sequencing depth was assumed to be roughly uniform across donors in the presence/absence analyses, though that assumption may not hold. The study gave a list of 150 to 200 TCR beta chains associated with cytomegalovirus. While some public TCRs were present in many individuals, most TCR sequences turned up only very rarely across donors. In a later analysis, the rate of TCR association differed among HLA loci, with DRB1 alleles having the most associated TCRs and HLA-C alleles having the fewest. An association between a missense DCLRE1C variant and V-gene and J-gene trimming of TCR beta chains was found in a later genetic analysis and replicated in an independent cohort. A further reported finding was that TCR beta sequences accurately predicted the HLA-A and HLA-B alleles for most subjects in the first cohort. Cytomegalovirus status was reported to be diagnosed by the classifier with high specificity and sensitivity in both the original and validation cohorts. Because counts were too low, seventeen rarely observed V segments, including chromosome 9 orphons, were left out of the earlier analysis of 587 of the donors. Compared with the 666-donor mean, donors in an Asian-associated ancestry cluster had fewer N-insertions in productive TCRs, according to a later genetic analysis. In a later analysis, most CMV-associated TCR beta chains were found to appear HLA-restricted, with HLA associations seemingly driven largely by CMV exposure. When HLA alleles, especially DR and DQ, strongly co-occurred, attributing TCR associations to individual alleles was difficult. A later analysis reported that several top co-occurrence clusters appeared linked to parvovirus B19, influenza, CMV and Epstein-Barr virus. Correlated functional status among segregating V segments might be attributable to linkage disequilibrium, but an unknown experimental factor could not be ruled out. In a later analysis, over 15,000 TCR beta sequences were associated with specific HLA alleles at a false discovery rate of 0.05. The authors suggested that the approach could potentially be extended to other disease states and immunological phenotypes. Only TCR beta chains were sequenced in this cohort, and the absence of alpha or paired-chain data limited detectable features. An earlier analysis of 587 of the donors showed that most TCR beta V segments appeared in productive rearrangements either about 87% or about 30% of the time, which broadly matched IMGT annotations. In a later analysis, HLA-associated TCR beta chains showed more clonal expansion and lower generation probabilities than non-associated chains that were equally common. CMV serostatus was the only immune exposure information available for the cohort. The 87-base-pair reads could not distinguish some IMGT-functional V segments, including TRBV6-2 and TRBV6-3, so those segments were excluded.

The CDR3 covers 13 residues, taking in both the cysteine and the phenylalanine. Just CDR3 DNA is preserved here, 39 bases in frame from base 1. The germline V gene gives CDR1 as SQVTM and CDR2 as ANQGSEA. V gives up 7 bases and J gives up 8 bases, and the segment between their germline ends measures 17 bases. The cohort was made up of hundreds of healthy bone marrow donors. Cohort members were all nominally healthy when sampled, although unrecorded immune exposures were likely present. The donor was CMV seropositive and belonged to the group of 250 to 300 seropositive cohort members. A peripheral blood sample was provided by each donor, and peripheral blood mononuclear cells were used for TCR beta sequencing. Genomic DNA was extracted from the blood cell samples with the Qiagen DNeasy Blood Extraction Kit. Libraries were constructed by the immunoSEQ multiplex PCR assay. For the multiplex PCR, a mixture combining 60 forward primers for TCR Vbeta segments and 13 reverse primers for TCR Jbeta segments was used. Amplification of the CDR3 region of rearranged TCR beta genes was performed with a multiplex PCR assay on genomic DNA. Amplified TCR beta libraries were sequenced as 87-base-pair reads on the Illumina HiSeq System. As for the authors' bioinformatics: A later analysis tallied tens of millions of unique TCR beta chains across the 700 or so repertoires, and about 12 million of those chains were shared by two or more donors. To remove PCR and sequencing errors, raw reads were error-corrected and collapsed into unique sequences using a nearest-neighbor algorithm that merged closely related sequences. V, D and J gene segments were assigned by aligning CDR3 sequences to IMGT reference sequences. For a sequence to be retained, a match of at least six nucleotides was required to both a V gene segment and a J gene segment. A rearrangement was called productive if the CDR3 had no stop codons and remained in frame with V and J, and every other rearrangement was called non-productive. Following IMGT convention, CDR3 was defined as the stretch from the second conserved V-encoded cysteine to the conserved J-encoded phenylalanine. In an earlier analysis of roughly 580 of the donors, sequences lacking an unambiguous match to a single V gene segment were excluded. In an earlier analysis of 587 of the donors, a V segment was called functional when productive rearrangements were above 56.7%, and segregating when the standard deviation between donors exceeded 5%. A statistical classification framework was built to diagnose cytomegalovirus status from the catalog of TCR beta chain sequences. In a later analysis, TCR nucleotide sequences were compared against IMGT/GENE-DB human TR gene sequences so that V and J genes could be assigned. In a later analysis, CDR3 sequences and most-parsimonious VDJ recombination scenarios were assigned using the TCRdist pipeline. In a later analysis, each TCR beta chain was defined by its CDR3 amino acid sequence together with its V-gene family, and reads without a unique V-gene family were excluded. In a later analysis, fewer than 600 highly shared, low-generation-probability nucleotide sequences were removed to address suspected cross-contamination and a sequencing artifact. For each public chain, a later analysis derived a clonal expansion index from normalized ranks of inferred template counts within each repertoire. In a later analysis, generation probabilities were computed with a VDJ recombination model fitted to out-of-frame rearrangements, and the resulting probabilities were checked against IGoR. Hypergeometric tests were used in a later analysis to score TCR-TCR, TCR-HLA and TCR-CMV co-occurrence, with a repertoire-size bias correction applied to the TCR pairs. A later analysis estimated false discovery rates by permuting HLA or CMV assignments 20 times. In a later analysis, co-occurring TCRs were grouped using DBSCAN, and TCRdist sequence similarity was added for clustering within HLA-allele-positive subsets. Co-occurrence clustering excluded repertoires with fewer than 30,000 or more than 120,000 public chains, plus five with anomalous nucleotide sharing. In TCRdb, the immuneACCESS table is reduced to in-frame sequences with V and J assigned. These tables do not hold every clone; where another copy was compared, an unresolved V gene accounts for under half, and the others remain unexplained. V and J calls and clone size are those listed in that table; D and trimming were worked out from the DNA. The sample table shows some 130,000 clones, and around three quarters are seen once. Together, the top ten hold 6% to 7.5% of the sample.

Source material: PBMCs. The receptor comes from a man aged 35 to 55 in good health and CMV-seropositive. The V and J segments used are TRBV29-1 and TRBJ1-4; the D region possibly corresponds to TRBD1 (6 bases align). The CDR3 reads CSAAGGQGEKLFF. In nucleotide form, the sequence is TGCAGCGCAGCGGGGGGGCAGGGCGAAAAACTGTTTTTT.